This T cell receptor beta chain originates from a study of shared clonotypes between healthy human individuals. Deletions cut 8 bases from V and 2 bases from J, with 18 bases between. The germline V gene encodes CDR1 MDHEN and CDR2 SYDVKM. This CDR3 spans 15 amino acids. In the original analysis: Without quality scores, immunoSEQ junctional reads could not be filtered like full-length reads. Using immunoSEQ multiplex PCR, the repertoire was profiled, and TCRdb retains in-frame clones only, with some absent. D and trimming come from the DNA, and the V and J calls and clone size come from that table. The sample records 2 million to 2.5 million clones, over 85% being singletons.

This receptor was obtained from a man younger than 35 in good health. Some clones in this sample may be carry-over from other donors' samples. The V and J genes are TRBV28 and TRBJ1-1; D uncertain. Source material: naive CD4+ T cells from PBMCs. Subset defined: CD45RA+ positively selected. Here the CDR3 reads CASCPYPMRNTEAFF. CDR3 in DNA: TGTGCCAGCTGCCCCTACCCAATGAGAAACACTGAAGCTTTCTTT.